Below, one T cell receptor (beta chain) is given with its context. The CDR3 contains 14 residues. Germline-derived CDR1 and CDR2 are LGHDT and YNNKEL (reference sequence). J was trimmed by 5 bases and V by 4 bases; bases with no gene match: 1. The data originate from a study of blood T cell repertoires in COVID-19. Overall study: Collection of acute and convalescent COVID-19 samples took place in the United States, Italy and Spain. PBMCs, B-cell-depleted T cells, or T cells provided the cDNA or gDNA that made up the material.

Original processing methods: By means of reference gene primer amplification, nucleated cell counts were estimated. Method: immunoSEQ multiplex PCR; TCRdb's copy keeps in-frame clones and lacks some. Clonal size and the V and J genes are those of that table, whereas D and trimming came from the DNA. The sample has about 170,000 clones; about 85% are singletons. Patients in Seattle were enrolled during active infection, then followed longitudinally. The clonotype was recovered from a man of 80 years or more with COVID-19, enrolled during active disease. This sequence joins TRBV3-1 (or the pseudogene TRBV3-2) and TRBJ2-3, with 12 positions matching TRBD2. The sequencing input was peripheral blood. The CDR3 region is CASSPGLAGDTQYF. For the CDR3, the DNA is TGTGCCAGCAGCCCGGGACTAGCGGGAGATACGCAGTATTTT.